A selection of T cell receptor beta chains follows, all from one sample in a study of T cells after yellow fever vaccination. One entry per CDR3 protein results from TCRdb running MiXCR on the 5' RACE reads. The table records a few hundred thousand distinct CDR3 sequences, around 4.5% of them present only once. Sequenced here: PBMCs, sampled 15 days after the yellow fever booster vaccination. These receptors were taken from a man between 18 and 29 years old who received the YFV17D yellow fever vaccine. Both conserved end residues are trimmed from each CDR3.

cdr3_aa j_call v_call cdr3_length
SASSLAGSSYNEQF TRBJ2-1 TRBV20-1 14
AIMRGGNEQF TRBJ2-1 TRBV10-3 10
ASSEYEGTEAF TRBJ1-1 TRBV6-4 11
ASSLTKQRGSNEQF TRBJ2-1 TRBV7-3 14
ATSSKSAIAEKLF TRBJ1-4 TRBV15 13
ASRGQGVHEQY TRBJ2-7 TRBV27 11
ASSVEGGGIVGYT TRBJ1-2 TRBV9 13
ASSRPPGPQH TRBJ1-5 TRBV7-8 10
ACSLGGDTDTQY TRBJ2-3 TRBV12-3/TRBV12-4 12
SATTGSNQPQH TRBJ1-5 TRBV29-1 11
ASNEQGRQETQY TRBJ2-5 TRBV7-9 12
ASSLLAGAYEQY TRBJ2-7 TRBV12-3/TRBV12-4 12
ASSSSTSGETGELF TRBJ2-2 TRBV7-6 14
ASSQDPPGWQNHQPQH TRBJ1-5 TRBV4-2 16
ASRYSEGVNYGYT TRBJ1-2 TRBV12-3/TRBV12-4 13
ASSSIAGDSDTQY TRBJ2-3 TRBV6-2/TRBV6-3 13
AISARDGYGYT TRBJ1-2 TRBV10-3 11
ASSARGRPNEKLF TRBJ1-4 TRBV6-4 13
ASSLWGRANYGYT TRBJ1-2 TRBV12-3/TRBV12-4 13
ASSLAVGGQLQY TRBJ2-3 TRBV12-3/TRBV12-4 12
ASSLEFAGSSYGYT TRBJ1-2 TRBV7-8 14
ASSVVPGPDYEQY TRBJ2-7 TRBV9 13
ASSPPDERGQETQY TRBJ2-5 TRBV9 14
ASGLTHYEQY TRBJ2-7 TRBV12-5 10
ASCSTGGSTGELF TRBJ2-2 TRBV6-5 13
ASSPRAGAPSYGYT TRBJ1-2 TRBV5-1 14
SAGPGRETQY TRBJ2-5 TRBV20-1 10